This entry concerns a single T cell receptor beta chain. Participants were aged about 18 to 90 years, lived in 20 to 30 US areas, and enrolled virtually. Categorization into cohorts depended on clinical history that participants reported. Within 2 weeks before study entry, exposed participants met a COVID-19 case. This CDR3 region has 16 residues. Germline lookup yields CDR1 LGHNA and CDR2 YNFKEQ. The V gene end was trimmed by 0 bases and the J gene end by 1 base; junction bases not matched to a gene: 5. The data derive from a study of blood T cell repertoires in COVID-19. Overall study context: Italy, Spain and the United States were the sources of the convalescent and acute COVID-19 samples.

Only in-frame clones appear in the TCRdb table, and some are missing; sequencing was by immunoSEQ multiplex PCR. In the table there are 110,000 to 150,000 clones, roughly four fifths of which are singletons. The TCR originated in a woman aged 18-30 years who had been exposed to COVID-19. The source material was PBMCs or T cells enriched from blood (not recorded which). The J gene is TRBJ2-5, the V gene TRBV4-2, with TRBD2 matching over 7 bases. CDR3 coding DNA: TGTGCCAGCAGCCAAGAGACGGCTAGCGGCCAAGAGACCCAGTACTTC. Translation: CASSQETASGQETQYF.